A single sample is the source of the 8 T cell receptor beta chains below, sequenced in a study of blood T cell repertoires in COVID-19. Profiled with immunoSEQ multiplex PCR; TCRdb holds only in-frame clones, not every one. Here the sample spans fewer than 45,000 clones, approximately 90% being singletons. Sample: peripheral blood. These receptors all come from a human donor in a cohort sampled during active COVID-19.

The chain couples TRBV7-9 to TRBJ1-4; D unresolved. V shed 5 bases and J shed 4 bases, with 20 bases lying between them. Per the germline V gene, CDR1 is SEHNR and CDR2 is FQNEAQ (reference sequence). The CDR3 sequence is 17 residues long. The CDR3 is CASSPLLLLRSNEKLFF. In DNA form, the CDR3 reads TGTGCCAGCAGCCCCCTGCTCCTACTACGGAGTAATGAAAAACTGTTTTTT.

This chain uses TRBV7-9 with TRBJ1-5; the D is unclear. In germline, CDR1 is SEHNR, CDR2 FQNEAQ (reference sequence). The V gene lost 1 base and the J gene lost 0 bases, with 7 bases spanning the gap. This CDR3 contains 15 residues. The DNA for the CDR3 is TGTGCCAGCAGCTTAGGAGGAGATAGCAATCAGCCCCAGCATTTT. This sequence encodes CASSLGGDSNQPQHF. The variable domain in full, with the rest retrieved from reference TRBV7-9 and TRBJ1-5, is DTGVSQNPRHKITKRGQNVTFRCDPISEHNRLYWYRQTLGQGPEFLTYFQNEAQLEKSRLLSDRFSAERPKGSFSTLEIQRTEQGDSAMYLCASSLGGDSNQPQHFGDGTRLSIL.

This sequence joins TRBV6-2 or TRBV6-3 and TRBJ2-5; 15 bases fit TRBD2. The CDR3 is made up of 18 amino acids. J gave up 3 bases and V 2 bases, and 7 bases lay outside the gene matches. CDR1 is MNHEY, CDR2 SVGEGT, per germline. The DNA of the CDR3 is TGTGCCAGCAGTTACGGTGGACTAGCGGGAGGGCCGGAAGAGACCCAGTACTTC. Protein sequence: CASSYGGLAGGPEETQYF.

V usage is TRBV3-1 (or the pseudogene TRBV3-2) and J usage is TRBJ2-7; D remains ambiguous. The CDR3 spans 14 residues. Germline values: CDR1 LGHDT, CDR2 YNNKEL (reference sequence). V dropped 2 bases and J dropped 0 bases, with 8 bases sitting between them. The CDR3 DNA is TGTGCCAGCAGCCAACGACTTATCTCCTACGAGCAGTACTTC. This codes for CASSQRLISYEQYF.

The CDR3, as DNA: TGCAGTGCGGAGAGAGAGACCCAGTACTTC. It encodes CSAERETQYF. The chain has TRBV20-1 and TRBJ2-5, with no clear D. From germline, CDR1 is DFQATT and CDR2 SNEGSKA (reference sequence). There are 10 residues in the CDR3. Trimming shortened V by 6 bases and J by 4 bases, and 6 bases separated the two germline ends.

The count of this clone is one. The V gene is TRBV28, the J gene TRBJ1-1, with TRBD1 matching 9 bases. Germline CDR1 is MDHEN and CDR2 is SYDVKM. With 6 bases clipped from V and 11 bases from J, the junction kept 4 bases outside the gene matches. The CDR3 length is 11 residues. Here the CDR3 DNA reads TGTGCCAGCAGAGGGACAGGGAGGGCTTTCTTT. Its protein is CASRGTGRAFF.

The rearrangement joins TRBV5-1 to TRBJ1-1, with TRBD1 matching over 8 bases. The CDR3 is made up of 16 amino acids. Germline V gives CDR1 SGHRS, CDR2 YFSETQ. J lost 7 bases, V lost 2 bases, and 13 bases had no gene match. The CDR3 DNA is TGCGCCAGCAGCTTCATAACTTCAGGGGGCAACGGTGAAGCTTTCTTT. This gives the protein CASSFITSGGNGEAFF. The full variable domain, in which reference TRBV5-1 and TRBJ1-1 provide the parts outside the CDR3, is KAGVTQTPRYLIKTRGQQVTLSCSPISGHRSVSWYQQTPGQGLQFLFEYFSETQRNKGNFPGRFSGRQFSNSRSEMNVSTLELGDSALYLCASSFITSGGNGEAFFGQGTRLTVV.

CDR3 amino acids: CASSLGSVNEQFF. In DNA form, the CDR3 reads TGTGCCAGCAGCTTAGGGAGCGTCAATGAGCAGTTCTTC. The V gene is TRBV7-9, the J gene TRBJ2-1; D is uncertain. The CDR3 has 13 residues. Per the germline V gene, CDR1 is SEHNR and CDR2 is FQNEAQ (reference sequence). The ends were cut back, 1 base at V and 6 bases at J, with 7 bases in the middle.